This TCR beta chain came from a study of T cell responses to AZD1222 COVID-19 vaccine. Study information: Second doses that came at about 4 or about 12 weeks were put together.

Turning to this clone: The target antigen is unknown.

Study results and limitations: Donors were mostly white British, more females; clonal diversity possibly underestimated. Spike as a whole was targeted by vaccine-associated CD4 TCRs, dominant at 160-218 and 743-854.

Germline assignment: CDR1 SQVTM and CDR2 ANQGSEA. The CDR3 has 15 residues. Deletions cut 2 bases from V and 5 bases from J, with 17 bases between. The table came from immunoSEQ multiplex PCR; TCRdb's copy has only in-frame clones and leaves some out. Of under 150,000 clones listed, roughly 93% were seen once; the top ten hold under 3.5%. The chain joins TRBV29-1 to TRBJ2-3, with D possibly being TRBD2 (5 bases). Sequencing used peripheral blood, obtained on day 0 of AZD1222 vaccination. The clonotype originates from an adult in good health. This CDR3 is CSVEPPDSQVDTQYF. CDR3 DNA: TGCAGCGTTGAACCCCCGGACTCGCAAGTAGATACGCAGTATTTT.